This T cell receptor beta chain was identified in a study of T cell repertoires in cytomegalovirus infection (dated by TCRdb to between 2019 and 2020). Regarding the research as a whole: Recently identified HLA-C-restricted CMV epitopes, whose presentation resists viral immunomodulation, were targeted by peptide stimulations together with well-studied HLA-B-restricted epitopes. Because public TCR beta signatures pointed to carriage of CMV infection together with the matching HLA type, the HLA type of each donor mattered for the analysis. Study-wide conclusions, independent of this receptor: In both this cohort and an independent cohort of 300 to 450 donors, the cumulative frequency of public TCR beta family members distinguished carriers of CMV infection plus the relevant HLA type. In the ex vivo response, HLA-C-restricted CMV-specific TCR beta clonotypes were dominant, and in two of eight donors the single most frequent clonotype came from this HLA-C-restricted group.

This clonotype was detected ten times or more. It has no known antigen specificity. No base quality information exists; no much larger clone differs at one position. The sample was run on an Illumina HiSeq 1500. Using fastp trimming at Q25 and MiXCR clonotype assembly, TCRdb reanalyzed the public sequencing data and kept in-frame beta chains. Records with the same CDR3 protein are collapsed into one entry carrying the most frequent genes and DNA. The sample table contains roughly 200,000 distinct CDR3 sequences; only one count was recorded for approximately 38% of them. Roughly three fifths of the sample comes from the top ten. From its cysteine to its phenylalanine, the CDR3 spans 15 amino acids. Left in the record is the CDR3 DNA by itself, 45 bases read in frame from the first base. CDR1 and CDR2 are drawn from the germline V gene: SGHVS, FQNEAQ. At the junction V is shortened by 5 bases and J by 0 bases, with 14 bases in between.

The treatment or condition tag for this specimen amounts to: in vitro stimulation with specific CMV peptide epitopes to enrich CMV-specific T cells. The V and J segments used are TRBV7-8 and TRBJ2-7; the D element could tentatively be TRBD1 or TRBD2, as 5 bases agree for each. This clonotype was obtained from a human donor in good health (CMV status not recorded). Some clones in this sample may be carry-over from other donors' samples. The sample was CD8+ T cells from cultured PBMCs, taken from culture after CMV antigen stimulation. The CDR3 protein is CASSPDPGTSYEQYF. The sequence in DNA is TGTGCCAGCAGCCCAGACCCGGGGACCTCCTACGAGCAGTACTTC.